This TCR beta chain emerged from a study of cytomegalovirus exposure and HLA in healthy donors. With 5 bases clipped from V and 0 bases from J, the junction kept 9 bases outside the gene matches. Per the germline V gene, CDR1 is SGHRS and CDR2 is YFSETQ. The CDR3 spans 17 residues. PCR employed 60 Vbeta and 13 Jbeta primers. Repertoires were generated with immunoSEQ multiplex PCR, while TCRdb's copy carries only in-frame clones and drops some. Found here are about 82,000 clones, about 9.4% of them singletons; the top ten hold almost 25%. General study points: Within an earlier analysis, most TCR beta V segments proved productive either about 87% or about 30% of the time. A later analysis revealed that TCR association rates differed between HLA loci, peaking at DRB1 and bottoming out at HLA-C. Per a later analysis, HLA-associated TCR beta chains showed more clonal expansion than other, equally common TCR beta chains. In a later analysis, TCR beta V- and J-gene trimming was associated with a missense DCLRE1C variant.

This clone has only a few counts. The antigen is undetermined. The TCR originated in a man aged 55 to 70 in good health and CMV-seropositive. The rearrangement uses TRBV5-1 and TRBJ2-1; 9 bases line up with TRBD2. Input material: PBMCs. The chain's CDR3 is CASRVGTSRSSYNEQFF. CDR3 DNA sequence: TGCGCCAGCAGGGTAGGGACTAGCAGAAGCTCCTACAATGAGCAGTTCTTC.